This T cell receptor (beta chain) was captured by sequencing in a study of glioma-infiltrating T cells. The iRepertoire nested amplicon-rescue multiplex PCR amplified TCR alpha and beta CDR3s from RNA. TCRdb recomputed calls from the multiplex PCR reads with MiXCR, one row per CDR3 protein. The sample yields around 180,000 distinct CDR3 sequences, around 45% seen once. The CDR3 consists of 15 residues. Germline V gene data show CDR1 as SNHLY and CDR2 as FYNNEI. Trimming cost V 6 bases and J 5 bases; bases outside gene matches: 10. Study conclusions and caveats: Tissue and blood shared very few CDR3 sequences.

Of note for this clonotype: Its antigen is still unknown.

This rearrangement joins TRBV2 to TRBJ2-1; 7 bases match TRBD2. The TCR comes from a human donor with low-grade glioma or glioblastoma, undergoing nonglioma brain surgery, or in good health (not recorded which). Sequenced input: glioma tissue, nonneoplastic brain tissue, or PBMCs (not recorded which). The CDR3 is CASSASPGGNNEQFF. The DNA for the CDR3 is TGTGCCAGCAGCGCCTCTCCGGGAGGTAACAATGAGCAGTTCTTC.